Listed below are T cell receptor beta chains from one sample, sequenced in a study of T cell responses to AZD1222 COVID-19 vaccine. TCRdb's copy holds only in-frame clones and misses some; the assay was immunoSEQ multiplex PCR. The data hold 130,000 to 150,000 clones, with 85% to 90% observed a single time. The sample in question was peripheral blood, obtained on day 0 of AZD1222 vaccination. The receptor source for this set is an adult in good health. Each CDR3 is given with its conserved first and last residue. The D gene is left open where the match is weak. Some rows mark clone size as missing; the rest say once, few, many or name a class of expanded clone.

cdr3_nt: TGTGCCAGCAGATCGTCGGGGGTGTTATCGGGCTACACCTTC
cdr3_aa: CASRSSGVLSGYTF
d_call: .
clone_size: .
j_call: TRBJ1-2
v_call: TRBV27

cdr3_nt: TGTGCCAGCACCATGGGATCGAGGGGAACCCAGTACTTC
cdr3_aa: CASTMGSRGTQYF
d_call: .
clone_size: .
j_call: TRBJ2-5
v_call: TRBV6-5

cdr3_nt: TGTGCCAGCTCGGCCGGGCCCAAGGCGAACTATGGCTACACCTTC
cdr3_aa: CASSAGPKANYGYTF
d_call: .
clone_size: .
j_call: TRBJ1-2
v_call: TRBV18

cdr3_nt: TGTGCCAGCCAAGGACTAGGGAGCTCCTACAATGAGCAGTTCTTC
cdr3_aa: CASQGLGSSYNEQFF
d_call: TRBD2
clone_size: .
j_call: TRBJ2-1
v_call: TRBV18

cdr3_nt: TGTGCCAGCAGCGCTCGGGGGTTCGATGGCTACACCTTC
cdr3_aa: CASSARGFDGYTF
d_call: .
clone_size: .
j_call: TRBJ1-2
v_call: TRBV2

cdr3_nt: TGTGCCAGCAGTACTCCCTATTCGCACAAAAACATTCAGTACTTC
cdr3_aa: CASSTPYSHKNIQYF
d_call: .
clone_size: .
j_call: TRBJ2-4
v_call: TRBV28

cdr3_nt: TGTGCCAGTAGTACCCAGACCTGGGGCACTGAAGCTTTCTTT
cdr3_aa: CASSTQTWGTEAFF
d_call: .
clone_size: .
j_call: TRBJ1-1
v_call: TRBV19

cdr3_nt: TGTGCCAGCAGCTTAACGGTTGGCTACACCTTC
cdr3_aa: CASSLTVGYTF
d_call: .
clone_size: .
j_call: TRBJ1-2
v_call: TRBV7-9

cdr3_nt: TGTGCCAGCAGCCTTCTGACTAGCGGGGGGGCCAATGAGCAGTTCTTC
cdr3_aa: CASSLLTSGGANEQFF
d_call: TRBD2
clone_size: .
j_call: TRBJ2-1
v_call: TRBV11-2

cdr3_nt: TGCGCCAGCAGCCAAGAGGGAAGAAGAACTGAAGCTTTCTTT
cdr3_aa: CASSQEGRRTEAFF
d_call: .
clone_size: .
j_call: TRBJ1-1
v_call: TRBV4-1

cdr3_nt: TGTGCCAGCAGCCTAAGACTGGGGGGTGATGAGCAGTTCTTC
cdr3_aa: CASSLRLGGDEQFF
d_call: .
clone_size: .
j_call: TRBJ2-1
v_call: TRBV9

cdr3_nt: TGTGCCAGCAGCTTTATTATCGGAGAAAACACTGAAGCTTTCTTT
cdr3_aa: CASSFIIGENTEAFF
d_call: .
clone_size: few
j_call: TRBJ1-1
v_call: TRBV7-2

cdr3_nt: TGTGCCTGGAGACCCCCCGCTCCGGGAGAGACCCAGTACTTC
cdr3_aa: CAWRPPAPGETQYF
d_call: .
clone_size: .
j_call: TRBJ2-5
v_call: TRBV30

cdr3_nt: TGTGCCAGCAGCTTCACCTACGAGCAGTACTTC
cdr3_aa: CASSFTYEQYF
d_call: .
clone_size: few
j_call: TRBJ2-7
v_call: TRBV7-9

cdr3_nt: TGTGCCAGCAGCTTACGGGGAGGCCAGAAGTTCTCTGAAGCTTTCTTT
cdr3_aa: CASSLRGGQKFSEAFF
d_call: .
clone_size: .
j_call: TRBJ1-1
v_call: TRBV11-1

cdr3_nt: TGTGCCAGCAGCCAGACAGACAGGACTTACTACGAGCAGTACTTC
cdr3_aa: CASSQTDRTYYEQYF
d_call: .
clone_size: .
j_call: TRBJ2-7
v_call: TRBV3-1/TRBV3-2

cdr3_nt: TGCAGCGTAGATACACTAGCGGGGGATGAGCAGTTCTTC
cdr3_aa: CSVDTLAGDEQFF
d_call: TRBD2
clone_size: .
j_call: TRBJ2-1
v_call: TRBV29-1

cdr3_nt: TGTGCCAGTAGTATACGGGGCGGCGGTTCCTACAATGAGCAGTTCTTC
cdr3_aa: CASSIRGGGSYNEQFF
d_call: .
clone_size: .
j_call: TRBJ2-1
v_call: TRBV19

cdr3_nt: TGCGCCAGCAGCTTGGCCTCCAGGCTAGCGGGAGATACGCAGTATTTT
cdr3_aa: CASSLASRLAGDTQYF
d_call: TRBD2
clone_size: .
j_call: TRBJ2-3
v_call: TRBV5-1

cdr3_nt: TGTGCCAGCAGCCCTCCGGGTCCGGGAAACACTGAAGCTTTCTTT
cdr3_aa: CASSPPGPGNTEAFF
d_call: .
clone_size: .
j_call: TRBJ1-1
v_call: TRBV7-9

cdr3_nt: TGTGCCAGCAGCTTACGGGACCCCGCCTACGAGCAGTACTTC
cdr3_aa: CASSLRDPAYEQYF
d_call: .
clone_size: .
j_call: TRBJ2-7
v_call: TRBV7-2

cdr3_nt: TGCGCCAGCAGCCCATTGGGACAGCCGATAAACAATGAGCAGTTCTTC
cdr3_aa: CASSPLGQPINNEQFF
d_call: TRBD1
clone_size: few
j_call: TRBJ2-1
v_call: TRBV5-1

cdr3_nt: TGTGCCAGCAGTTCTGGGGATAGCAATCAGCCCCAGCATTTT
cdr3_aa: CASSSGDSNQPQHF
d_call: .
clone_size: .
j_call: TRBJ1-5
v_call: TRBV2

cdr3_nt: TGTGCCAGCAGTACCTCCGGGGTCCCTAGCACAGATACGCAGTATTTT
cdr3_aa: CASSTSGVPSTDTQYF
d_call: .
clone_size: .
j_call: TRBJ2-3
v_call: TRBV9

cdr3_nt: TGTGCCAGCAGCTTAGGACTAGCGGGAGGGAGGAGCTCCTACAATGAGCAGTTCTTC
cdr3_aa: CASSLGLAGGRSSYNEQFF
d_call: TRBD2
clone_size: .
j_call: TRBJ2-1
v_call: TRBV11-2

cdr3_nt: TGTGCCAGCAGCGGGACTAGCGGGAGGATGGGCAATGAGCAGTTCTTC
cdr3_aa: CASSGTSGRMGNEQFF
d_call: TRBD2
clone_size: .
j_call: TRBJ2-1
v_call: TRBV9

cdr3_nt: TGTGCCAGCAGATGGGAACTCGGCTATGGCTACACCTTC
cdr3_aa: CASRWELGYGYTF
d_call: .
clone_size: .
j_call: TRBJ1-2
v_call: TRBV6-5

cdr3_nt: TGTGCCAGCAGCTTAGTTAGGGGGGTAGGCTATGGCTACACCTTC
cdr3_aa: CASSLVRGVGYGYTF
d_call: .
clone_size: .
j_call: TRBJ1-2
v_call: TRBV7-2

cdr3_nt: TGCAGTGCTAGTGGCGGGGGCGCGCGCTACGGCTACACCTTC
cdr3_aa: CSASGGGARYGYTF
d_call: .
clone_size: .
j_call: TRBJ1-2
v_call: TRBV20-1

cdr3_nt: TGTGCCAGCTCACCTACAAAGGCGACTGAAGCTTTCTTT
cdr3_aa: CASSPTKATEAFF
d_call: .
clone_size: once
j_call: TRBJ1-1
v_call: TRBV18

cdr3_nt: TGTGCCATCAGTGAGTCGTGGACAGGGGGCACAAACATTCAGTACTTC
cdr3_aa: CAISESWTGGTNIQYF
d_call: TRBD1
clone_size: .
j_call: TRBJ2-4
v_call: TRBV10-3

cdr3_nt: TGCGCCAGCACTAGCGGGAGCACTAGGACCGGGGAGCTGTTTTTT
cdr3_aa: CASTSGSTRTGELFF
d_call: TRBD2
clone_size: .
j_call: TRBJ2-2
v_call: TRBV10-2

cdr3_nt: TGTGCCAGCAGCCAAGGGGCTGCCGGGGCCCAGTACTTC
cdr3_aa: CASSQGAAGAQYF
d_call: .
clone_size: .
j_call: TRBJ2-5
v_call: TRBV4-2

cdr3_nt: TGTGCCAGCAGCTTAGGTGTCGGCTCAGCCAACTATGGCTACACCTTC
cdr3_aa: CASSLGVGSANYGYTF
d_call: .
clone_size: .
j_call: TRBJ1-2
v_call: TRBV13

cdr3_nt: TGTGCCAGCGGTCGTTTACAGTCTGAAGCTTTCTTT
cdr3_aa: CASGRLQSEAFF
d_call: .
clone_size: .
j_call: TRBJ1-1
v_call: TRBV6-5

cdr3_nt: TGTGCCTGGAGTCTAGGGACAAGTATGAAGGCTGAAGCTTTCTTT
cdr3_aa: CAWSLGTSMKAEAFF
d_call: .
clone_size: .
j_call: TRBJ1-1
v_call: TRBV30

cdr3_nt: TGTGCCAGCAGCTTAGCAGGGAGGGATACTGAAGCTTTCTTT
cdr3_aa: CASSLAGRDTEAFF
d_call: .
clone_size: .
j_call: TRBJ1-1
v_call: TRBV11-2

cdr3_nt: TGTGCCAGCAGCCAAGATCTGAGGGAGACCCAGTACTTC
cdr3_aa: CASSQDLRETQYF
d_call: .
clone_size: .
j_call: TRBJ2-5
v_call: TRBV14

cdr3_nt: TGTGCCAGCAGCCAAGGGGTCAGTTGGAACACTGAAGCTTTCTTT
cdr3_aa: CASSQGVSWNTEAFF
d_call: .
clone_size: .
j_call: TRBJ1-1
v_call: TRBV3-1/TRBV3-2

cdr3_nt: TGCGCCAGCAGCTTGGTTCAGGGGGCGGATAATTCACCCCTCCACTTT
cdr3_aa: CASSLVQGADNSPLHF
d_call: TRBD1
clone_size: .
j_call: TRBJ1-6
v_call: TRBV5-1

cdr3_nt: TGTGCCAGTAGTATACAGGGACCATACGAGCAGTACTTC
cdr3_aa: CASSIQGPYEQYF
d_call: .
clone_size: .
j_call: TRBJ2-7
v_call: TRBV19

cdr3_nt: TGTGCCAGCACCCAATGGGGGGGGGCTTCGAACACCGGGGAGCTGTTTTTT
cdr3_aa: CASTQWGGASNTGELFF
d_call: .
clone_size: .
j_call: TRBJ2-2
v_call: TRBV7-8

cdr3_nt: TGTGCCAGCAGCGTAGGAGGAGGTCTTGGACAGTTCTCTGGAAACACCATATATTTT
cdr3_aa: CASSVGGGLGQFSGNTIYF
d_call: .
clone_size: .
j_call: TRBJ1-3
v_call: TRBV9

cdr3_nt: TGTGCCAGCAGCTCGATAGCGGATCACACAGATACGCAGTATTTT
cdr3_aa: CASSSIADHTDTQYF
d_call: .
clone_size: .
j_call: TRBJ2-3
v_call: TRBV7-8

cdr3_nt: TGTGCCAGCAGCAGTAGCCGGGACGGAAACTATGGCTACACCTTC
cdr3_aa: CASSSSRDGNYGYTF
d_call: .
clone_size: .
j_call: TRBJ1-2
v_call: TRBV13

cdr3_nt: TGTGCCAGCAGCGGCTTCGGATCTGGGGCCAACGTCCTGACTTTC
cdr3_aa: CASSGFGSGANVLTF
d_call: .
clone_size: once
j_call: TRBJ2-6
v_call: TRBV9

cdr3_nt: TGTGCCAGCAGCCAATTAGGGCTGAACGAGCAGTACTTC
cdr3_aa: CASSQLGLNEQYF
d_call: .
clone_size: .
j_call: TRBJ2-7
v_call: TRBV4-2

cdr3_nt: TGTGCCTGGAGACGGGATCCTGACTCTGGAAACACCATATATTTT
cdr3_aa: CAWRRDPDSGNTIYF
d_call: .
clone_size: .
j_call: TRBJ1-3
v_call: TRBV30

cdr3_nt: TGTGCCAGCAGCGACGGGACTAGCGGGTTAGTGGGTGAGCAGTTCTTC
cdr3_aa: CASSDGTSGLVGEQFF
d_call: TRBD2
clone_size: .
j_call: TRBJ2-1
v_call: TRBV9

cdr3_nt: TGTGCCAGCAGTTACTCGACTGGAAACACCATATATTTT
cdr3_aa: CASSYSTGNTIYF
d_call: .
clone_size: .
j_call: TRBJ1-3
v_call: TRBV6-5

cdr3_nt: TGTGCCAGCAGTTTACGGTGGACAGGAAACACTGAAGCTTTCTTT
cdr3_aa: CASSLRWTGNTEAFF
d_call: TRBD1
clone_size: .
j_call: TRBJ1-1
v_call: TRBV27

cdr3_nt: TGTGCCAGCAGCTTAGATCGCACCAATGAAAAACTGTTTTTT
cdr3_aa: CASSLDRTNEKLFF
d_call: .
clone_size: .
j_call: TRBJ1-4
v_call: TRBV7-2

cdr3_nt: TGTGCCAGTAGTACCCCGACAGGGGGATATGGCTACACCTTC
cdr3_aa: CASSTPTGGYGYTF
d_call: TRBD1
clone_size: .
j_call: TRBJ1-2
v_call: TRBV19

cdr3_nt: TGCGCCAGCAGCTCCCGAGGGGGGGGCAGGACTGAAGCTTTCTTT
cdr3_aa: CASSSRGGGRTEAFF
d_call: .
clone_size: .
j_call: TRBJ1-1
v_call: TRBV5-1

cdr3_nt: TGTGCCAGCAGCTTAGCATCCGTCACCGGGGAGCTGTTTTTT
cdr3_aa: CASSLASVTGELFF
d_call: .
clone_size: once
j_call: TRBJ2-2
v_call: TRBV11-3

cdr3_nt: TGTGCCAGCAGCCAAGGGGCCAATGAGCAGTTCTTC
cdr3_aa: CASSQGANEQFF
d_call: .
clone_size: .
j_call: TRBJ2-1
v_call: TRBV4-2

cdr3_nt: TGTGCCAGCAGCTTAGGGACTAGCGGGAGCTACGAGCAGTACTTC
cdr3_aa: CASSLGTSGSYEQYF
d_call: TRBD2
clone_size: .
j_call: TRBJ2-7
v_call: TRBV7-9

cdr3_nt: TGTGCCAGTAAGGTTCTTACGGCCGCCGCTAATGAAAAACTGTTTTTT
cdr3_aa: CASKVLTAAANEKLFF
d_call: .
clone_size: .
j_call: TRBJ1-4
v_call: TRBV19

cdr3_nt: TGTGCCAGTAGTATAGACCAGTCGTGGGGATATGGCTACACCTTC
cdr3_aa: CASSIDQSWGYGYTF
d_call: .
clone_size: .
j_call: TRBJ1-2
v_call: TRBV19

cdr3_nt: TGTGCCAGCAGTCCACAGGGATCCCTCACAGATACGCAGTATTTT
cdr3_aa: CASSPQGSLTDTQYF
d_call: .
clone_size: once
j_call: TRBJ2-3
v_call: TRBV2